These 3 T cell receptor beta chains share one sample of origin, sequenced in a study of cytomegalovirus exposure and HLA in healthy donors. The PCR had 60 Vbeta and 13 Jbeta primers. Only in-frame clones appear in the TCRdb table, and some are missing; sequencing was by immunoSEQ multiplex PCR. Altogether 75,000 or so clones are present, approximately 74% being singletons, with the ten largest covering about 24%. Input material: PBMCs. The receptors come from a woman in her twenties or thirties in good health and CMV-seropositive.

This clone was seen a few times. The genes are TRBV5-6 and TRBJ1-1; 8 nucleotides agree with TRBD1. This CDR3 has 18 residues. J lost 3 bases, V lost 4 bases, and 17 bases had no gene match. Germline assignment: CDR1 SGHDT and CDR2 YYEEEE. CDR3 DNA: TGTGCCAGCAGCCTCCCGAGCAGGGGGCTAACGGGACACACTGAAGCTTTCTTT. Translating it yields CASSLPSRGLTGHTEAFF.

The chain has TRBV5-1 and TRBJ1-1; the D is unclear. In germline, CDR1 is SGHRS, CDR2 YFSETQ. This CDR3 contains 14 residues. Trimming left V 4 bases short and J 2 bases short, with 12 bases between. The CDR3 here is CASSPTPANTEAFF. Written as DNA, the CDR3 is TGCGCCAGCAGCCCCACACCCGCAAACACTGAAGCTTTCTTT.

J is TRBJ1-1 and V is TRBV11-2; 7 bases map to TRBD1. The CDR3 covers 13 residues. Germline CDR1 reads SGHAT; CDR2 reads FQNNGV. With V trimmed by 4 bases and J by 10 bases, 9 bases remained unmatched. CDR3 amino acids: CASSSGGPGAAFF. For the CDR3, the DNA is TGTGCCAGCAGCTCAGGGGGACCGGGTGCAGCTTTCTTT.